This T cell receptor beta chain was profiled in a study of blood T cell repertoires in COVID-19. Recovered status in Cohort 3 required two negative PCRs, clearance, or symptom resolution. Libraries were prepared by immunoSEQ multiplex PCR; TCRdb keeps only in-frame clonotypes and omits some of them. This table has approximately 300,000 clones, 65% to 90% appearing once. There are 21 residues in the CDR3. CDR1 MDHEN and CDR2 SYDVKM come from the germline V gene. Trimming removed 7 bases from V and 4 bases from J; junction bases left unmatched: 25. This rearrangement joins TRBV28 to TRBJ2-6; 7 positions agree with TRBD1. The source of this sequence is a man aged 25 to 45 who had recovered from COVID-19. Sequencing was done on a sample of PBMCs or T cells enriched from blood (not recorded which). The CDR3 sequence: CASIQARNRDRISSGANVLTF. The CDR3 region has the DNA TGTGCCAGCATCCAAGCGCGGAATCGGGACAGAATCTCTTCAGGGGCCAACGTCCTGACTTTC.